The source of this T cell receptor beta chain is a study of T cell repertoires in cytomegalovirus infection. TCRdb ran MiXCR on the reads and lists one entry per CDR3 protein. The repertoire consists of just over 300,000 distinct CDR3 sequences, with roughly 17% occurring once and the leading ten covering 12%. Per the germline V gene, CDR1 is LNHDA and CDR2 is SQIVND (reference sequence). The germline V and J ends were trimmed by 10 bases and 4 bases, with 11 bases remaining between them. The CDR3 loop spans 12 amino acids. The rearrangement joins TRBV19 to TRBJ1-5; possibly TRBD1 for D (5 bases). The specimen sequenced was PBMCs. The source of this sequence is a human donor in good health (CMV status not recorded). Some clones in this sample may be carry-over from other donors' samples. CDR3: CATADINQPQHF. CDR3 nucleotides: TGTGCCACCGCGGACATAAATCAGCCCCAGCATTTT.